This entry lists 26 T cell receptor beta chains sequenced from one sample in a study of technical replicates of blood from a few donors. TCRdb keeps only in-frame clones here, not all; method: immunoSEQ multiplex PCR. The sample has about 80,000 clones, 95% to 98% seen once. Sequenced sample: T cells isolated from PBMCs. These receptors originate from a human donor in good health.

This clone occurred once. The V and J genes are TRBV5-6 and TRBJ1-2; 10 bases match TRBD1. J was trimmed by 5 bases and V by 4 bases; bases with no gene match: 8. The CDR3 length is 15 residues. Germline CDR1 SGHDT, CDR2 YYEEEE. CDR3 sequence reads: CASSPGTGDGYGYTF. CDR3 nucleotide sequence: TGTGCCAGCAGCCCAGGGACAGGGGATGGGTATGGCTACACCTTC.

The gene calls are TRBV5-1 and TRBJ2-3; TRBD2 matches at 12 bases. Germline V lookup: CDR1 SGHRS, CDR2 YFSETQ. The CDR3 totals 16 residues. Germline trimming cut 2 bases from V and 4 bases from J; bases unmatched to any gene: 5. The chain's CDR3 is CASSFRTSGMSDTQYF. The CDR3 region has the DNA TGCGCCAGCAGCTTCAGGACTAGCGGGATGTCAGATACGCAGTATTTT.

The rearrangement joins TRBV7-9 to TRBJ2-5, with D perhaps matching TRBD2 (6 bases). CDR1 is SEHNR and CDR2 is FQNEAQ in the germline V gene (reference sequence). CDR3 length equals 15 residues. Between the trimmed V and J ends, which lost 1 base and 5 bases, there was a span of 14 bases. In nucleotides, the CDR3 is TGTGCCAGCAGCTTAGGGACGGGGGATTGGGAGACCCAGTACTTC. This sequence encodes CASSLGTGDWETQYF.

The CDR3: CSDPTGFDGYTF. The CDR3 DNA follows: TGCAGCGACCCTACAGGGTTCGATGGCTACACCTTC. The genes are TRBV29-1 and TRBJ1-2, with TRBD1 as a possible D gene (6 bases). The CDR3 runs 12 residues. Germline assignment: CDR1 SQVTM and CDR2 ANQGSEA. Deletions cut 7 bases from V and 6 bases from J, with 15 bases between.

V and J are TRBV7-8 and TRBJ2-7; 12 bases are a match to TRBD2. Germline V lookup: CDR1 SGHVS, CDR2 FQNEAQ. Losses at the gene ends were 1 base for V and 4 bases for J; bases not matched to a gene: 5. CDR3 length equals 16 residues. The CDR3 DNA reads TGTGCCAGCAGCTTAGTTCGGACTAGCGGGGCTTACGAGCAGTACTTC. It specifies CASSLVRTSGAYEQYF.

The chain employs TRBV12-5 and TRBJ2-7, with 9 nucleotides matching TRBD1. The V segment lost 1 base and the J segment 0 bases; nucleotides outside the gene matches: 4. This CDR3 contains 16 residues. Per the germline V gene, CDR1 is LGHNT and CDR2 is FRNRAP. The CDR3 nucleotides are TGTGCTAGTGGTTTGGGGGGGACAGGGACCTCCTACGAGCAGTACTTC. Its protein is CASGLGGTGTSYEQYF.

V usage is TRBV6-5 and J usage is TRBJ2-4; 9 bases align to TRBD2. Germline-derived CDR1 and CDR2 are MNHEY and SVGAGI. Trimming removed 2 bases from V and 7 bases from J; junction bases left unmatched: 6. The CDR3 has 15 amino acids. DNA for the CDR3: TGTGCCAGCAGTTACGGGCGGGAGGGCCGTAACATTCAGTACTTC. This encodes CASSYGREGRNIQYF.

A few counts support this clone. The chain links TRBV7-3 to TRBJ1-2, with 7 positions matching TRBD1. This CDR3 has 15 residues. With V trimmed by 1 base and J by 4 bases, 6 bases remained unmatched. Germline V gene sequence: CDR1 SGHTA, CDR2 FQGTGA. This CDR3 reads CASSLKTGQSYGYTF. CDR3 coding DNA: TGTGCCAGCAGCTTAAAAACGGGACAGTCCTATGGCTACACCTTC.

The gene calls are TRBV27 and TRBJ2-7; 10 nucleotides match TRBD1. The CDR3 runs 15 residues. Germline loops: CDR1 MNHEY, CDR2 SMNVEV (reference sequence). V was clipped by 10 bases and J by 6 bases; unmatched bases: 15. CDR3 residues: CATESSGTGEREQYF. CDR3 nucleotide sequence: TGTGCCACCGAATCTTCCGGGACAGGGGAACGCGAGCAGTACTTC.

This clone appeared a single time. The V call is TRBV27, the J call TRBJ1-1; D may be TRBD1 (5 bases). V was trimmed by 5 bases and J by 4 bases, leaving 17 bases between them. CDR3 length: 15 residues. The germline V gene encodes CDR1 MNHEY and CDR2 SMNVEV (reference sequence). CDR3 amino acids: CASSLREGRGTEAFF. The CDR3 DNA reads TGTGCCAGCAGTCTCCGGGAGGGGAGAGGCACTGAAGCTTTCTTT.

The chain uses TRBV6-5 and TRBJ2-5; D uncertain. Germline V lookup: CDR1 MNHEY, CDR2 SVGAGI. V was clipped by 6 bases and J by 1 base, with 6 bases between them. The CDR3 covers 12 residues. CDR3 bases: TGTGCCAGCAGGTCGGGCCAAGAGACCCAGTACTTC. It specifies CASRSGQETQYF.

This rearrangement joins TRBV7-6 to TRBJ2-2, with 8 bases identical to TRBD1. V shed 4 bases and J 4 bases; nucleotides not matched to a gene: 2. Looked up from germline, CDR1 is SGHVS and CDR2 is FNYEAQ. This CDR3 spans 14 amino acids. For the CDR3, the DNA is TGTGCCAGCAGCTCGACAGGGGCCACCGGGGAGCTGTTTTTT. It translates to CASSSTGATGELFF.

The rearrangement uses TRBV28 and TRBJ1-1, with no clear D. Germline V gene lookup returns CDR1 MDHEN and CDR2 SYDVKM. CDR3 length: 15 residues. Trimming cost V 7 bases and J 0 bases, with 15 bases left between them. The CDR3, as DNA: TGTGCCAGCATCCGACGTTTAACTATGAACACTGAAGCTTTCTTT. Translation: CASIRRLTMNTEAFF.

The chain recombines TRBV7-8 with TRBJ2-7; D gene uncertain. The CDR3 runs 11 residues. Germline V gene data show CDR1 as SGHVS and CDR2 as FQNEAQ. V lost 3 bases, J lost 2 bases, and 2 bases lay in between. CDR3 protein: CASSFAYEQYF. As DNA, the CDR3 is TGTGCCAGCAGCTTCGCCTACGAGCAGTACTTC.

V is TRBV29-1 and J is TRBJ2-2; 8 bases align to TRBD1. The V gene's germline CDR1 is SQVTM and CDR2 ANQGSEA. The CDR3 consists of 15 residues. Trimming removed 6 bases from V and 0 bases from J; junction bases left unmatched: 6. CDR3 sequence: CSVRSTGANTGELFF. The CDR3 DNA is TGCAGCGTCCGTTCGACAGGGGCGAACACCGGGGAGCTGTTTTTT.

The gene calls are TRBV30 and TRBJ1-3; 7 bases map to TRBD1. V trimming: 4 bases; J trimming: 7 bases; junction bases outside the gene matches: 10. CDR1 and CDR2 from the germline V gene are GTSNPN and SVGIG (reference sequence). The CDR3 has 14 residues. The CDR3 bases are TGTGCCTGGAATCAAGACAGGGCACGCAACACCATATATTTT. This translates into CAWNQDRARNTIYF.

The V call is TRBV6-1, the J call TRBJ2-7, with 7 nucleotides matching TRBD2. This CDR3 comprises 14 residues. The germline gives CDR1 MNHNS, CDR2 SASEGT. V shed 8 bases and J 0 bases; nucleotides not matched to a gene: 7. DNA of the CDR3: TGTGCCAGCGGCGAAGAGCGGGGCTCCTACGAGCAGTACTTC. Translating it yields CASGEERGSYEQYF.

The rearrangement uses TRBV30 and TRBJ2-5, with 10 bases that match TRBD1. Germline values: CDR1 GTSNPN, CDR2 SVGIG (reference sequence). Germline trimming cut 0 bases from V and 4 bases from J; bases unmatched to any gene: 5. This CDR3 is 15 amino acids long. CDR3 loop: CAWSVPGTGAETQYF. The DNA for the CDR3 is TGTGCCTGGAGTGTACCCGGGACAGGGGCAGAGACCCAGTACTTC.

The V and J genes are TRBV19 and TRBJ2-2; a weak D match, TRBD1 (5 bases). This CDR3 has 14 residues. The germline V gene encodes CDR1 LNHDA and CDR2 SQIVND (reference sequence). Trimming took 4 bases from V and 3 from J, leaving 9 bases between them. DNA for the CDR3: TGTGCCAGTAGTAAGGGGTGGGACACCGGGGAGCTGTTTTTT. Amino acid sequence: CASSKGWDTGELFF.

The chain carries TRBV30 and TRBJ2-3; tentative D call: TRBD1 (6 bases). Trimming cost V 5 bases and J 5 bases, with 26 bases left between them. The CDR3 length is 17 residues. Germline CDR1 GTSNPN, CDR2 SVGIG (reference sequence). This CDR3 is CAWALYSGGRVKDTQYF. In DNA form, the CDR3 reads TGTGCCTGGGCCCTTTATAGTGGGGGCAGAGTTAAAGATACGCAGTATTTT.

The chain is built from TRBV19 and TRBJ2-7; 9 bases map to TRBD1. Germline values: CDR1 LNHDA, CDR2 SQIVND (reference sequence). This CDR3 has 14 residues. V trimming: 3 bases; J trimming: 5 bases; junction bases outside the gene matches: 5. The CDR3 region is CASSMGQGLNEQYF. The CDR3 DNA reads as TGTGCCAGTAGTATGGGACAGGGTTTGAACGAGCAGTACTTC.

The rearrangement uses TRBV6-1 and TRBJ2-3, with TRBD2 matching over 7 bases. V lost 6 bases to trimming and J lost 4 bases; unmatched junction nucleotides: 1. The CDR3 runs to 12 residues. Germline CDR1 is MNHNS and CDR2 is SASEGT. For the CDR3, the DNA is TGTGCCAGCAGGGCGGGAGCAGATACGCAGTATTTT. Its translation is CASRAGADTQYF.

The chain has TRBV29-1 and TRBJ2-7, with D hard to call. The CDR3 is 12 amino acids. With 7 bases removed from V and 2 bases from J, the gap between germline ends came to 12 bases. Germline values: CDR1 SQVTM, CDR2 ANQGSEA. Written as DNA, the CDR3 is TGCAGCGCAGCTAGTGATACCTACGAGCAGTACTTC. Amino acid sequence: CSAASDTYEQYF.

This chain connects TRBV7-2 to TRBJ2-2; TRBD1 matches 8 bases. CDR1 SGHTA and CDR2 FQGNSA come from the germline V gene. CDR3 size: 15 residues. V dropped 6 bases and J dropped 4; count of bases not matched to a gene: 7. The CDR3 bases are TGTGCCAGCAGTACACAGGGGGTGGCCACCGGGGAGCTGTTTTTT. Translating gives CASSTQGVATGELFF. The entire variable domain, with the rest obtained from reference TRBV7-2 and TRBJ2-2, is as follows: GAGVSQSPSNKVTEKGKDVELRCDPISGHTALYWYRQSLGQGLEFLIYFQGNSAPDKSGLPSDRFSAERTGGSVSTLTIQRTQQEDSAVYLCASSTQGVATGELFFGEGSRLTVL.

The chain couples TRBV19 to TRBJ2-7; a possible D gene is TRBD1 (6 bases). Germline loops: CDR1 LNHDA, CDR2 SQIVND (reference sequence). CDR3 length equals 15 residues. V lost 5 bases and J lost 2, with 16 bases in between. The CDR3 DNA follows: TGTGCCAGTAGTTCCCCCGGGGACACTACCTACGAGCAGTACTTC. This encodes CASSSPGDTTYEQYF. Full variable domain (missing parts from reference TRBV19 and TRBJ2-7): DGGITQSPKYLFRKEGQNVTLSCEQNLNHDAMYWYRQDPGQGLRLIYYSQIVNDFQKGDIAEGYSVSREKKESFPLTVTSAQKNPTAFYLCASSSPGDTTYEQYFGPGTRLTVT.

The CDR3 DNA reads TGTGCCAGCAGTTTAGTAATACTTCCATACGAGCAGTACTTC. Its protein is CASSLVILPYEQYF. The chain employs TRBV28 and TRBJ2-7; no clear D gene. The germline gives CDR1 MDHEN, CDR2 SYDVKM. V lost 2 bases and J lost 4, with 12 bases in between. This CDR3 contains 14 residues. The full variable domain, its missing parts supplied by reference TRBV28 and TRBJ2-7, is DVKVTQSSRYLVKRTGEKVFLECVQDMDHENMFWYRQDPGLGLRLIYFSYDVKMKEKGDIPEGYSVSREKKERFSLILESASTNQTSMYLCASSLVILPYEQYFGPGTRLTVT.